The 12 T cell receptor beta chains presented below share a single source sample, sequenced in a study of blood T cells in healthy people across ages. A second PCR, run for about 6 to 12 cycles, used a sample-barcoded 5' primer plus a J-beta primer mix. Each CDR3 protein gets one entry after TCRdb re-called the 5' RACE reads with MiXCR. Of hundreds of thousands of distinct CDR3 sequences listed, roughly 25% are singletons. The same data also contributed to another study, on T cells of mothers and their children.

The sequencing input was blood. These receptor sequences come from a boy under 18 in good health.

The rearrangement joins TRBV14 to TRBJ2-5, with D possibly TRBD2 on 5 matching bases. Trimming left V 2 bases short and J 3 bases short, with 10 bases between. Looked up from germline, CDR1 is SGHDN and CDR2 is FVKESK. The CDR3 spans 14 residues. The CDR3 sequence is CASSQISGEETQYF. CDR3 nucleotide sequence: TGTGCCAGCAGCCAAATAAGCGGTGAAGAGACCCAGTACTTC. Supplemented by reference TRBV14 and TRBJ2-5, the full variable domain reads EAGVTQFPSHSVIEKGQTVTLRCDPISGHDNLYWYRRVMGKEIKFLLHFVKESKQDESGMPNNRFLAERTGGTYSTLKVQPAELEDSGVYFCASSQISGEETQYFGPGTRLLVL.

This clonotype was observed a handful of times. The rearrangement uses TRBV4-3 and TRBJ2-3; D remains ambiguous. This CDR3 has 16 residues. CDR1 and CDR2 (germline): LGHNA, YSLEER. With 5 bases removed from V and 3 bases from J, the gap between germline ends came to 18 bases. The CDR3 DNA sequence: TGCGCCAGCAGCTTCCTGGCCACGCATCTTACAGATACGCAGTATTTT. The encoded protein is CASSFLATHLTDTQYF.

The chain employs TRBV29-1 and TRBJ1-1, with 7 nucleotides matching TRBD1. The CDR3 loop spans 13 amino acids. Germline lookup yields CDR1 SQVTM and CDR2 ANQGSEA. The junction had 13 bases not matched to a gene; V was cut back by 8 bases and J by 7 bases. The CDR3 DNA follows: TGCAGCATCGAAAACAGGGGAACCGGTGAAGCTTTCTTT. Its translation is CSIENRGTGEAFF.

This rearrangement joins TRBV13 to TRBJ2-7, with D perhaps TRBD1 (6 bases). CDR3 length equals 15 residues. V was clipped by 6 bases and J by 2 bases, with 17 bases between them. Germline CDR1 is PRHDT and CDR2 is FYEKMQ (reference sequence). CDR3 DNA sequence: TGTGCCAGCAGTTCACGAAACAGGGTCCCCTACGAGCAGTACTTC. It is translated as CASSSRNRVPYEQYF.

The genes are TRBV12-3 or TRBV12-4 and TRBJ2-5; D perhaps matches TRBD1 (6 bases). The end of the DNA aligns better with TRBJ2-1, so the J call may be wrong. The CDR3 has 14 residues. The CDR3 region is CASSSGEGGNEQFF. CDR3 DNA: TGTGCCAGCAGTTCAGGGGAAGGAGGCAATGAGCAGTTCTTC.

A few counts support this clonotype. This rearrangement joins TRBV7-6 to TRBJ2-1, with D maybe TRBD2 (7 bases). The CDR3 is 16 residues long. The V and J ends lost 2 bases and 7 bases respectively, with 18 bases between them. CDR1 and CDR2 from the germline V gene are SGHVS and FNYEAQ. CDR3 sequence reads: CASSLFAGLTGNEQFF. The CDR3 region has the DNA TGTGCCAGCAGCTTATTTGCGGGACTAACAGGGAATGAGCAGTTCTTC.

The gene calls are TRBV5-1 and TRBJ2-1, with D tentatively TRBD1 (6 bases). The CDR3 runs 16 residues. Germline V gene lookup returns CDR1 SGHRS and CDR2 YFSETQ. V was cut by 5 bases and J by 5 bases, with 20 bases left in between. The CDR3 loop reads CASRTTLGHTDNEQFF. CDR3 nucleotides: TGCGCCAGCAGGACGACCCTGGGACATACAGACAATGAGCAGTTCTTC.

The rearrangement joins TRBV5-1 to TRBJ2-1; D might be TRBD2 (7 bases). There are 15 residues in the CDR3. CDR1 is SGHRS, CDR2 YFSETQ, per germline. The germline V and J ends were trimmed by 0 bases and 7 bases, with 14 bases remaining between them. CDR3 sequence reads: CASSLDGGGGNEQFF. The CDR3 DNA follows: TGCGCCAGCAGCTTGGACGGGGGCGGGGGAAATGAGCAGTTCTTC.

This clonotype was found a few times. The V gene is TRBV10-3, the J gene TRBJ2-5; either TRBD1 or TRBD2 may supply D (5 bases each). TRBJ2-7 explains the end of the DNA better; the J call may be wrong. CDR1 and CDR2 from the germline V gene are ENHRY and SYGVKD. CDR3 length: 13 residues. For the CDR3, the DNA is TGTGCCACGAGCGGAGCAGGGATCTACGAGCAGTACTTC. Its translation is CATSGAGIYEQYF.

V usage is TRBV7-4 and J usage is TRBJ2-5; the D gene is possibly TRBD2 (6 bases). The J call may be faulty, since TRBJ2-1 better matches the DNA end. The CDR3 runs 20 residues. Germline CDR1 SGHVT, CDR2 SQSDAQ. The CDR3 bases are TGTGCCAGCAGCCGGAGTAGGGTAGCGGTCGGCCGAGGCACCAACAATGAGCAGTTCTTC. Translated: CASSRSRVAVGRGTNNEQFF.

This clonotype was detected only a few times. The rearrangement uses TRBV9 and TRBJ1-4; D unresolved. CDR3 length equals 15 residues. V was trimmed by 0 bases and J by 8 bases, leaving 14 bases between them. From germline, CDR1 is SGDLS and CDR2 YYNGEE. CDR3 protein: CASSVGAAQMEKLFF. The DNA of the CDR3 is TGTGCCAGCAGCGTAGGCGCTGCTCAAATGGAAAAACTGTTTTTT. Full variable domain (missing parts from reference TRBV9 and TRBJ1-4): DSGVTQTPKHLITATGQRVTLRCSPRSGDLSVYWYQQSLDQGLQFLIQYYNGEERAKGNILERFSAQQFPDLHSELNLSSLELGDSALYFCASSVGAAQMEKLFFGSGTQLSVL.

The gene calls are TRBV6-2 or TRBV6-3 and TRBJ2-7; tentatively, D is TRBD2 (6 bases). The CDR3 consists of 15 residues. Between the trimmed V and J ends, which lost 8 bases and 0 bases, there was a span of 17 bases. The germline gives CDR1 MNHEY, CDR2 SVGEGT. The CDR3 coding sequence is TGTGCCAGCGGACGCGTGGGGGGACTCTCCTACGAGCAGTACTTC. This translates into CASGRVGGLSYEQYF.